A single sample gave rise to the 5 T cell receptor beta chains below, sequenced in a study of beta chain features in type 1 diabetes. Every bit of the isolated RNA underwent reverse transcription, so sequencing read expressed TCRB transcripts. Assay used: immunoSEQ multiplex PCR; TCRdb lists only in-frame clones, some missing. This sample has roughly 370,000 clones; roughly 13% occur once, and the top ten carry approximately 0.035%. Sequencing used naive CD4+ T cells from blood. Source of these receptors: a young man in good health.

The sample holds many counts of this clone. The chain recombines TRBV21-1 with TRBJ2-1; the table calls TRBD2, which could not be checked here. TRBV21-1 is designated a pseudogene. There are 15 residues in the CDR3. The CDR3 sequence is CASSKATRGGYEQFF. The CDR3 nucleotides read TGTGCCAGCAGCAAGGCGACCCGGGGTGGGTATGAGCAGTTCTTC.

The table lists this clone with a few counts. The chain carries TRBV25-1 and TRBJ2-7, with TRBD1 matching over 10 bases. Germline V gene sequence: CDR1 MGHDK, CDR2 SYGVNS. CDR3 length equals 13 residues. After removal of 6 bases from V and 6 bases from J, the junction contained 5 bases not matched to a gene. The CDR3 sequence: CASSPRTGGEQYF. CDR3 DNA sequence: TGTGCCAGCAGCCCCCGGACAGGGGGCGAGCAGTACTTC.

This clone was found a few times. The rearrangement joins TRBV19 to TRBJ1-2, with 8 nucleotides matching TRBD1. This CDR3 has 14 residues. V shed 3 bases, J shed 5 bases, and the junction held 5 bases outside the gene matches. Germline CDR1 is LNHDA and CDR2 is SQIVND (reference sequence). This CDR3 is CASSILGQEYGYTF. The CDR3 DNA sequence: TGTGCCAGTAGTATCCTGGGACAGGAATATGGCTACACCTTC.

The genes are TRBV29-1 and TRBJ2-1; D uncertain. CDR3 size: 10 residues. Germline V gene sequence: CDR1 SQVTM, CDR2 ANQGSEA. Trimming shortened V by 5 bases and J by 10 bases, and 9 bases separated the two germline ends. CDR3 nucleotides: TGCAGCGTTCGATTGGGGGAGCAGTTCTTC. Amino acid sequence: CSVRLGEQFF.

This clone has only a few counts. V and J are TRBV5-6 and TRBJ2-1; 7 nucleotides align to TRBD2. CDR3 length: 16 amino acids. Trimming at V came to 0 bases and at J to 4 bases, leaving 7 bases not matched to a gene. Germline-derived CDR1 and CDR2 are SGHDT and YYEEEE. CDR3 nucleotide sequence: TGTGCCAGCAGCTTGGAGCTAGCGGCCCTATACAATGAGCAGTTCTTC. It codes for CASSLELAALYNEQFF.